The 24 T cell receptor beta chains listed next were all sequenced from one sample in a study of T cell responses to AZD1222 COVID-19 vaccine (dated by TCRdb to the early 2020s). Per the publication, the time point label means: about 28 days (+/-7) after the second vaccine dose. Library generation was performed with the immunoSEQ multiplex PCR assay. Imported from immuneACCESS, the table was reduced by TCRdb to in-frame sequences with V and J called. These copies leave out some clones; in studies compared against another copy, an unresolved V gene accounts for under half, and the cause of the remainder is not known. A total of 100,000 to 150,000 clones appear in this sample, more than 75% of them only once. 1% to 1.4% of the sample belongs to the ten largest clones. This specimen consisted of peripheral blood, obtained 28 days after the second AZD1222 dose. The receptors were sampled from an adult who received the AZD1222 COVID-19 vaccine.

The V call is TRBV9, the J call TRBJ2-5; D ambiguous. This CDR3 contains 11 residues. With 4 bases removed from V and 2 bases from J, the gap between germline ends came to 3 bases. Germline lookup yields CDR1 SGDLS and CDR2 YYNGEE. Written as DNA, the CDR3 is TGTGCCAGCAGCTCTCAAGAGACCCAGTACTTC. Its translation: CASSSQETQYF.

The V call is TRBV5-6, the J call TRBJ1-2, with D possibly being TRBD1 (6 bases). Germline V gene lookup returns CDR1 SGHDT and CDR2 YYEEEE. The V and J ends lost 4 bases and 3 bases respectively, with 13 bases between them. CDR3 size: 14 residues. CDR3 amino acids: CASSATGRDYGYTF. For the CDR3, the DNA is TGTGCCAGCAGCGCTACAGGGAGGGACTATGGCTACACCTTC.

The rearrangement links TRBV27 to TRBJ1-2, with D possibly being TRBD1 (5 bases). Trimming shortened V by 1 base and J by 2 bases, and 8 bases separated the two germline ends. CDR1 and CDR2 from the germline V gene are MNHEY and SMNVEV (reference sequence). The CDR3 has 14 residues. The CDR3 DNA sequence: TGTGCCAGCAGTTTATTTGGGGGGAACTATGGCTACACCTTC. Its protein is CASSLFGGNYGYTF.

A single count supports this clone. CDR3 residues: CASSLGTSSYNEQFF. The DNA for the CDR3 is TGCGCCAGCAGCTTGGGTACGAGCTCCTACAATGAGCAGTTCTTC. V gene TRBV5-1 combines with J gene TRBJ2-1, with D hard to call. The CDR3 length is 15 residues. Germline CDR1 and CDR2: SGHRS and YFSETQ. The ends were cut back, 0 bases at V and 0 bases at J, with 7 bases in the middle.

The chain employs TRBV6-5 and TRBJ2-3; 7 nucleotides line up with TRBD1. Germline V gene sequence: CDR1 MNHEY, CDR2 SVGAGI. Unmatched junction bases numbered 7, after V lost 6 bases and J lost 7 bases. The CDR3 loop spans 13 amino acids. CDR3 DNA sequence: TGTGCCAGCAGCCCGGGGACAGCCAATACGCAGTATTTT. It encodes CASSPGTANTQYF.

In its sample, this clone was seen once. The V gene is TRBV3-1 (or the pseudogene TRBV3-2), the J gene TRBJ2-1; 8 bases match TRBD1. The germline V gene has CDR1 LGHDT and CDR2 YNNKEL (reference sequence). The CDR3 length is 15 residues. The trim removed 6 bases at V and 2 bases at J, leaving 6 bases unmatched. CDR3 DNA: TGTGCCAGCAGGCCGACAGGGGCCCCCTACAATGAGCAGTTCTTC. Protein: CASRPTGAPYNEQFF.

V gene TRBV7-9 combines with J gene TRBJ1-2; a weak D match, TRBD1 (6 bases). This CDR3 has 16 residues. V was shortened by 10 bases and J by 5 bases, with 26 bases between the two germline ends. Germline CDR1 reads SEHNR; CDR2 reads FQNEAQ (reference sequence). The CDR3 spells CATPPTGADHMYGYTF. The CDR3 region has the DNA TGTGCCACCCCACCGACAGGCGCAGATCATATGTATGGCTACACCTTC.

This clone was observed a single time. V gene TRBV25-1 combines with J gene TRBJ2-7; unclear D gene. Trimming took 5 bases from V and 1 from J, leaving 12 bases between them. This CDR3 comprises 14 residues. Germline loops: CDR1 MGHDK, CDR2 SYGVNS. The CDR3 sequence: CASSPPPGSYEQYF. CDR3 DNA sequence: TGTGCCAGCAGTCCACCACCAGGATCCTACGAGCAGTACTTC.

The chain joins TRBV9 to TRBJ2-1; D is undetermined. V shed 3 bases and J shed 5 bases, with 9 bases lying between them. CDR3 length: 13 amino acids. The germline CDR1 and CDR2 sequences are SGDLS and YYNGEE. The CDR3 here is CASSASPNNEQFF. CDR3 in DNA: TGTGCCAGCAGCGCCTCACCCAACAATGAGCAGTTCTTC.

V and J are TRBV27 and TRBJ1-2, with a possible D match to TRBD1 (6 bases). CDR1 is MNHEY and CDR2 is SMNVEV in the germline V gene (reference sequence). The germline V and J ends were trimmed by 1 base and 5 bases, with 17 bases remaining between them. The CDR3 consists of 16 residues. The CDR3, as DNA: TGTGCCAGCAGTTTATATGGAGGGCAGACAGGTTATGGCTACACCTTC. It codes for CASSLYGGQTGYGYTF.

The chain joins TRBV6-2 or TRBV6-3 to TRBJ1-1, with TRBD1 as a possible D gene (6 bases). V was shortened by 3 bases and J by 0 bases, with 8 bases between the two germline ends. The CDR3 has 14 residues. CDR1 and CDR2 (germline): MNHEY, SVGEGT. Written as DNA, the CDR3 is TGTGCCAGCAGTTATGGGGGCTTGAACACTGAAGCTTTCTTT. Protein sequence: CASSYGGLNTEAFF.

The genes are TRBV2 and TRBJ1-5; D call uncertain. The germline CDR1 and CDR2 sequences are SNHLY and FYNNEI. V was cut by 1 base and J by 11 bases, with 9 bases left in between. The CDR3 spans 12 residues. The CDR3 DNA is TGTGCCAGCAGTGAAGAGGGCAGTGCCCAGCATTTT. Translating it yields CASSEEGSAQHF.

The J gene is TRBJ2-7, the V gene TRBV6-9; 8 bases map to TRBD1. From germline, CDR1 is MNHGY and CDR2 SVAAGI. This CDR3 spans 14 amino acids. V shed 5 bases and J 4 bases; nucleotides not matched to a gene: 7. The CDR3 region is CASSRDRRIYEQYF. The CDR3 DNA reads as TGTGCCAGCAGTCGGGACAGGCGAATTTACGAGCAGTACTTC.

The chain combines TRBV3-1 (or the pseudogene TRBV3-2) with TRBJ2-2; D gene ambiguous. In germline, CDR1 is LGHDT, CDR2 YNNKEL (reference sequence). There are 14 residues in the CDR3. Trimming shortened V by 1 base and J by 6 bases, and 9 bases separated the two germline ends. CDR3 sequence reads: CASSQGSPPGELFF. In DNA, the CDR3 is TGTGCCAGCAGCCAAGGTTCCCCCCCCGGGGAGCTGTTTTTT.

This chain connects TRBV15 to TRBJ2-3, with a tentative D call TRBD1 (6 bases). The V gene lost 0 bases and the J gene lost 4 bases, with 11 bases spanning the gap. The CDR3 spans 15 residues. Germline V gene data show CDR1 as LNHNV and CDR2 as YYDKDF (reference sequence). CDR3 residues: CATSRENRAPDTQYF. CDR3 in DNA: TGTGCCACCAGCAGAGAAAACAGGGCGCCAGATACGCAGTATTTT.

V usage is TRBV7-6 and J usage is TRBJ2-3, with 12 positions matching TRBD2. The CDR3 extends over 19 amino acids. Germline V CDR1 and CDR2: SGHVS, FNYEAQ. The V and J ends lost 0 bases and 6 bases, in that order; junction bases with no gene match: 13. CDR3 sequence (DNA): TGTGCCAGCAGCTTAGCGCAGGGGGCCCCCACTAGCGGGGGGGATACGCAGTATTTT. Amino acid sequence: CASSLAQGAPTSGGDTQYF.

CDR3 loop: CASSYTDTEKLFF. CDR3 sequence (DNA): TGTGCCAGCAGTTACACCGACACTGAAAAACTGTTTTTT. The chain couples TRBV6-6 to TRBJ1-4; D remains ambiguous. The CDR3 runs 13 residues. Germline V CDR1 and CDR2: MNHNY, SVGAGI (reference sequence). V gave up 2 bases and J gave up 7 bases, with 8 bases separating them.

J is TRBJ2-1 and V is TRBV20-1; D remains ambiguous. Germline V gene lookup returns CDR1 DFQATT and CDR2 SNEGSKA (reference sequence). The CDR3 has 10 residues. V was pared by 7 bases and J by 5 bases, with 6 bases between. The CDR3 here is CSGAHNEQFF. DNA of the CDR3: TGCAGTGGGGCGCACAATGAGCAGTTCTTC.

The chain couples TRBV5-1 to TRBJ2-5; the match to TRBD2 covers 9 bases. This CDR3 contains 14 residues. Per germline, CDR1 SGHRS and CDR2 YFSETQ. V dropped 3 bases and J dropped 4; count of bases not matched to a gene: 4. This CDR3 reads CASSYSGSGETQYF. The CDR3 nucleotides read TGCGCCAGCAGCTATAGCGGGAGCGGAGAGACCCAGTACTTC. The complete variable domain, with remaining parts taken from reference TRBV5-1 and TRBJ2-5, reads KAGVTQTPRYLIKTRGQQVTLSCSPISGHRSVSWYQQTPGQGLQFLFEYFSETQRNKGNFPGRFSGRQFSNSRSEMNVSTLELGDSALYLCASSYSGSGETQYFGPGTRLLVL.

The genes are TRBV4-2 and TRBJ2-7, with D unresolved. From germline, CDR1 is LGHNA and CDR2 YNFKEQ. This CDR3 has 15 residues. Trimming cost V 0 bases and J 0 bases, with 9 bases left between them. Here the CDR3 reads CASSQESGSSYEQYF. The CDR3 coding sequence is TGTGCCAGCAGCCAAGAATCGGGTTCCTCCTACGAGCAGTACTTC.

The genes are TRBV10-3 and TRBJ1-2, with D maybe TRBD1 (5 bases). Between the trimmed V and J ends, which lost 3 bases and 7 bases, there was a span of 9 bases. The length of the CDR3 is 12 residues. From germline, CDR1 is ENHRY and CDR2 SYGVKD. The CDR3 region has the DNA TGTGCCATCAGTGACAGGGACGGTGGCTACACCTTC. It encodes CAISDRDGGYTF.

The chain recombines TRBV7-9 with TRBJ2-1; the match to TRBD2 covers 10 bases. V was pared by 1 base and J by 3 bases, with 6 bases of the junction left unmatched. From germline, CDR1 is SEHNR and CDR2 FQNEAQ (reference sequence). This CDR3 has 17 amino acids. In nucleotides, the CDR3 is TGTGCCAGCAGCTTAGAATGGACTAGCGGAGTCTACAATGAGCAGTTCTTC. This sequence encodes CASSLEWTSGVYNEQFF. The complete variable domain, with remaining parts taken from reference TRBV7-9 and TRBJ2-1, reads DTGVSQNPRHKITKRGQNVTFRCDPISEHNRLYWYRQTLGQGPEFLTYFQNEAQLEKSRLLSDRFSAERPKGSFSTLEIQRTEQGDSAMYLCASSLEWTSGVYNEQFFGPGTRLTVL.

The J gene is TRBJ2-2, the V gene TRBV29-1; D not resolved. Germline CDR1 reads SQVTM; CDR2 reads ANQGSEA. Trimming took off 7 bases at V and 7 bases at J, with 13 bases between the two ends. The CDR3 is made up of 12 amino acids. The CDR3 DNA sequence: TGCAGCGCGTCCATTGGGGTCGGGGAGCTGTTTTTT. Protein product: CSASIGVGELFF.

This rearrangement joins TRBV6-1 to TRBJ2-7; D is perhaps TRBD2 (5 bases). Germline lookup yields CDR1 MNHNS and CDR2 SASEGT. Trimming shortened V by 1 base and J by 3 bases, and 10 bases separated the two germline ends. The CDR3 has 14 amino acids. The CDR3 sequence: CASSEGGNYYEQYF. CDR3 coding DNA: TGTGCCAGCAGTGAAGGAGGGAACTACTACGAGCAGTACTTC.